The rows below give T cell receptor beta chains drawn from one sample of a study of T cells in narcolepsy. Assay used: immunoSEQ multiplex PCR; TCRdb lists only in-frame clones, some missing. The data contain about 34,000 clones, over 65% of them singletons. The sample was memory (CD45RA-) CD4+ T cells from blood. These receptors all come from a human donor in good health. Both conserved end residues are part of each CDR3. The D gene is left open where the match is weak. Size tells how often a clone was seen (once, few, many) or the class of an expanded clone, and some rows leave it out.

clone_size	d_call	cdr3_length	j_call	v_call	cdr3_aa	cdr3_nt
NA	TRBD1	15	TRBJ2-1	TRBV5-4	CASSRPGTGRHEQFF	TGTGCCAGCAGCCGCCCCGGGACAGGGAGGCATGAGCAGTTCTTC
NA	TRBD1	18	TRBJ1-5	TRBV19	CASSSAGTGKSGNQPQHF	TGTGCCAGTAGTTCCGCCGGGACAGGGAAAAGTGGCAATCAGCCCCAGCATTTT
NA	NA	13	TRBJ2-1	TRBV11-3	CASSSGRPNEQFF	TGTGCCAGCAGCTCCGGCCGGCCCAATGAGCAGTTCTTC
NA	NA	15	TRBJ2-3	TRBV27	CATARAGSLADTQYF	TGTGCCACCGCGAGGGCAGGGTCCTTGGCAGATACGCAGTATTTT
NA	TRBD1	16	TRBJ2-7	TRBV6-5	CASSYNPGQGSYEQYF	TGTGCCAGCAGTTACAACCCGGGACAGGGTAGTTACGAGCAGTACTTC
NA	TRBD2	15	TRBJ2-1	TRBV2	CASTRTSGSYNEQFF	TGTGCCAGCACTAGAACTAGCGGGAGCTACAATGAGCAGTTCTTC
NA	NA	14	TRBJ1-5	TRBV9	CASSADQGSQPQHF	TGTGCCAGCAGCGCAGACCAGGGAAGTCAGCCCCAGCATTTT
NA	TRBD2	14	TRBJ2-1	TRBV30	CAWSRGLATNEQFF	TGTGCCTGGAGTAGGGGACTAGCGACGAATGAGCAGTTCTTC
NA	NA	13	TRBJ2-7	TRBV6-5	CASSEADWGKQYF	TGTGCCAGCAGTGAAGCGGATTGGGGGAAGCAGTACTTC
NA	NA	13	TRBJ2-3	TRBV7-3	CASSLTVPDTQYF	TGTGCCAGCAGCTTAACGGTCCCAGATACGCAGTATTTT
once	TRBD2	15	TRBJ2-1	TRBV18	CASSPTAGGLSGQFF	TGTGCCAGCTCACCCACAGCGGGAGGCCTCAGCGGGCAGTTCTTC
NA	NA	14	TRBJ1-5	TRBV6-6	CASSWSGEGQPQHF	TGTGCCAGCAGTTGGTCAGGGGAGGGTCAGCCCCAGCATTTT
NA	TRBD1	14	TRBJ1-4	TRBV6-5	CASSYGRGNEKLFF	TGTGCCAGCAGTTACGGCAGGGGGAATGAAAAACTGTTTTTT
NA	TRBD1	13	TRBJ1-1	TRBV10-3	CAISGTGYSEAFF	TGTGCCATCAGCGGGACAGGTTATTCTGAAGCTTTCTTT
NA	NA	16	TRBJ1-5	TRBV19	CASSIRRASRSQPQHF	TGTGCCAGTAGTATAAGACGGGCCAGCCGGAGTCAGCCCCAGCATTTT
NA	TRBD1	14	TRBJ2-7	TRBV5-4	CASSTRQGRYEQYF	TGTGCCAGCAGCACCCGACAGGGCCGCTACGAGCAGTACTTC
few	TRBD2	13	TRBJ2-1	TRBV10-2	CASRGGRGNEQFF	TGCGCCAGCAGGGGCGGGAGGGGGAATGAGCAGTTCTTC
NA	NA	16	TRBJ2-3	TRBV11-3	CASSSGGAGAPDTQYF	TGTGCCAGCAGCTCAGGCGGTGCGGGGGCCCCAGATACGCAGTATTTT
NA	NA	14	TRBJ1-1	TRBV6-1	CASSELRTNTEAFF	TGTGCCAGCAGTGAGCTGAGAACGAACACTGAAGCTTTCTTT
NA	NA	10	TRBJ1-1	TRBV30	CAWIWQKAFF	TGTGCCTGGATATGGCAGAAAGCTTTCTTT
NA	TRBD2	15	TRBJ2-5	TRBV5-1	CASIRTSGPQETQYF	TGCGCCAGCATCCGAACTAGCGGCCCCCAAGAGACCCAGTACTTC
few	NA	15	TRBJ1-4	TRBV6-1	CASSVGSATNEKLFF	TGTGCCAGCAGTGTGGGGAGTGCAACTAATGAAAAACTGTTTTTT
NA	NA	13	TRBJ1-1	TRBV6-1	CASSLAEYTEAFF	TGTGCCAGCAGTCTCGCGGAGTACACTGAAGCTTTCTTT
NA	NA	17	TRBJ1-6	TRBV6-1	CASSGLVGSAYNSPLHF	TGTGCCAGCAGTGGGTTGGTTGGGTCCGCTTATAATTCACCCCTCCACTTT
NA	NA	12	TRBJ2-7	TRBV5-1	CASSRTAYEQYF	TGCGCCAGCAGCCGGACTGCCTACGAGCAGTACTTC
NA	NA	12	TRBJ1-1	TRBV29-1	CSVRAVNTEAFF	TGCAGCGTTCGGGCGGTGAACACTGAAGCTTTCTTT
NA	NA	13	TRBJ1-4	TRBV19	CASSIVLAEKLFF	TGTGCCAGTAGTATAGTTCTTGCCGAGAAACTGTTTTTT